Each of the 21 T cell receptor beta chains below was sequenced from the same sample in a study of shared clonotypes between healthy human individuals. The assay was immunoSEQ multiplex PCR, and TCRdb's table has in-frame clones only and misses some. Of 2 million to 3 million clones in the sample, under 95% were seen once. The sample comprised naive CD4+ T cells from PBMCs. Noted subset: CD45RA+ positively selected. Source of these receptors: a man aged 18 to 30 in good health. Some clones in this sample may be carry-over from other donors' samples.

Concerning this clone: Additional DNA sequences in this sample encode the identical CDR3. The V call is TRBV28, the J call TRBJ2-7; D might be TRBD1 (5 bases). CDR3 length: 13 amino acids. CDR1 is MDHEN, CDR2 SYDVKM, per germline. V dropped 5 bases and J dropped 1 base, with 9 bases sitting between them. CDR3 amino acids: CASSLTASYEQYF. The CDR3 DNA is TGTGCCAGCAGTCTGACAGCATCCTACGAGCAGTACTTC.

This chain links TRBV11-2 with TRBJ2-1; a possible D gene is TRBD2 (6 bases). Trimming left V 2 bases short and J 13 bases short, with 21 bases between. This CDR3 region has 15 residues. Looked up from germline, CDR1 is SGHAT and CDR2 is FQNNGV. CDR3 DNA sequence: TGTGCCAGCAGCTTAATGGGAGACGCGGGACTTCTTCAGTTCTTC. Its translation: CASSLMGDAGLLQFF.

The chain is built from TRBV5-1 and TRBJ2-2; the match to TRBD2 covers 8 bases. The CDR3 sequence is 15 residues long. Germline CDR1 is SGHRS and CDR2 is YFSETQ. J gave up 2 bases and V 8 bases, and 8 bases lay outside the gene matches. The CDR3 loop is CASGTGGVNTGELFF. The CDR3 DNA reads TGCGCCAGTGGAACCGGGGGGGTAAACACCGGGGAGCTGTTTTTT.

The rearrangement uses TRBV5-1 and TRBJ2-7, with D perhaps TRBD1 (5 bases). V was clipped by 4 bases and J by 2 bases, with 19 bases between them. CDR1 SGHRS and CDR2 YFSETQ come from the germline V gene. This CDR3 has 16 residues. CDR3 sequence: CASSLRTSSTTYEQYF. Here the CDR3 DNA reads TGCGCCAGCAGCCTGAGGACATCCTCGACAACCTACGAGCAGTACTTC.

The chain is built from TRBV10-1 and TRBJ2-3; 9 positions agree with TRBD1. With V trimmed by 4 bases and J by 2 bases, 4 bases remained unmatched. Germline CDR1 WNHNN, CDR2 SYGVQD (reference sequence). The CDR3 sequence is 15 residues long. CDR3 region: CASSAGTGSTDTQYF. The CDR3 region has the DNA TGCGCCAGCAGTGCTGGGACAGGGTCCACAGATACGCAGTATTTT.

CDR3: CATGRGREDTQYF. CDR3 coding DNA: TGTGCCACAGGGAGGGGGCGGGAGGATACGCAGTATTTT. The chain uses TRBV6-5 and TRBJ2-3; D is perhaps TRBD1 or TRBD2 (7 bases each). The V end lost 10 bases, the J end lost 6 bases, and 17 bases lay between the germline ends. This CDR3 region has 13 residues. Germline lookup yields CDR1 MNHEY and CDR2 SVGAGI.

The rearrangement joins TRBV2 to TRBJ1-6; D remains ambiguous. The CDR3 has 14 residues. Trimming took 7 bases from V and 8 from J, leaving 15 bases between them. Germline V lookup: CDR1 SNHLY, CDR2 FYNNEI. CDR3 nucleotide sequence: TGTGCCAGCACTCTAGGAGGTTCCTATTCACCCCTCCACTTT. It codes for CASTLGGSYSPLHF.

This chain uses TRBV5-1 with TRBJ2-5, with D possibly being TRBD2 (6 bases). Germline V lookup: CDR1 SGHRS, CDR2 YFSETQ. Deletions cut 3 bases from V and 1 base from J, with 13 bases between. CDR3 length equals 15 residues. CDR3: CASSSPRGTQETQYF. CDR3 coding DNA: TGCGCCAGCAGCTCGCCCCGGGGGACCCAAGAGACCCAGTACTTC.

This chain joins TRBV28 and TRBJ2-7; maybe TRBD1 (6 bases). CDR3 size: 13 residues. Germline V CDR1 and CDR2: MDHEN, SYDVKM. V lost 9 bases, J lost 2 bases, and 14 bases lay in between. CDR3 nucleotide sequence: TGTGCCAGTGATACCGGGACACCCTACGAGCAGTACTTC. Its protein product is CASDTGTPYEQYF.

The chain employs TRBV28 and TRBJ2-7, with a weak D call TRBD2 (6 bases). The germline V gene has CDR1 MDHEN and CDR2 SYDVKM. V was shortened by 3 bases and J by 0 bases, with 12 bases between the two germline ends. The CDR3 extends over 15 amino acids. CDR3 bases: TGTGCCAGCAGTTTGGCGGGACGGAGCTCCTACGAGCAGTACTTC. Its protein product is CASSLAGRSSYEQYF.

The chain combines TRBV15 with TRBJ1-5; no firm D call. There are 16 residues in the CDR3. V lost 5 bases and J 3 bases, leaving 17 bases between the germline ends. CDR1 LNHNV and CDR2 YYDKDF come from the germline V gene (reference sequence). CDR3 protein: CATSLMGNRVNQPQHF. DNA for the CDR3: TGTGCCACCAGCCTGATGGGTAATAGGGTCAATCAGCCCCAGCATTTT.

The chain links TRBV6-1 to TRBJ1-3; no definite D call. In germline, CDR1 is MNHNS, CDR2 SASEGT. The V end was cut by 3 bases, the J end by 1 base, with 10 bases between. The CDR3 spans 15 residues. This chain's CDR3 is CASSEGSVSGNTIYF. CDR3 nucleotides: TGTGCCAGCAGTGAGGGCAGCGTATCTGGAAACACCATATATTTT.

The CDR3 protein is CASSKRGPQNYGYTF. The DNA of the CDR3 is TGTGCCAGCAGCAAACGGGGCCCGCAAAACTATGGCTACACCTTC. The rearrangement joins TRBV21-1 to TRBJ1-2. TRBV21-1 counts as a pseudogene. The CDR3 consists of 15 residues.

The CDR3 sequence is CSARRGNNEKLFF. The CDR3 coding sequence is TGCAGCGCAAGGCGGGGAAATAATGAAAAACTGTTTTTT. The chain carries TRBV29-1 and TRBJ1-4; no firm D call. Germline CDR1 reads SQVTM; CDR2 reads ANQGSEA. This CDR3 spans 13 amino acids. The germline V and J ends were trimmed by 7 bases and 4 bases, with 13 bases remaining between them.

The chain links TRBV7-3 to TRBJ2-1; either TRBD1 or TRBD2 may fit D (7 bases each). Germline lookup yields CDR1 SGHTA and CDR2 FQGTGA. The length of the CDR3 is 13 residues. Trimming pared 5 bases from V and 6 bases from J, leaving 11 bases between. The CDR3 DNA reads as TGTGCCAGCAGCACAGGGGAGGGCAATGAGCAGTTCTTC. Amino acid sequence: CASSTGEGNEQFF.

This rearrangement joins TRBV5-1 to TRBJ2-6; the D is unclear. V was cut by 0 bases and J by 2 bases, with 9 bases left in between. CDR3 length equals 16 residues. Germline V lookup: CDR1 SGHRS, CDR2 YFSETQ. The CDR3 sequence: CASSLEASTGANVLTF. For the CDR3, the DNA is TGCGCCAGCAGCTTGGAGGCCTCGACTGGGGCCAACGTCCTGACTTTC.

This clone appeared a single time. CDR3 sequence (DNA): TGTGCCAGTAGTAACCCAAGGGTTTCCTACAATGAGCAGTTCTTC. This translates into CASSNPRVSYNEQFF. The chain recombines TRBV19 with TRBJ2-1, with no clear D. CDR1 and CDR2 (germline): LNHDA, SQIVND (reference sequence). The CDR3 runs to 15 residues. The V end lost 4 bases, the J end lost 1 base, and 11 bases lay between the germline ends.

On this clone itself: One end of the junction varies from germline; a read error may be responsible. J is TRBJ1-1 and V is TRBV30; 8 bases line up with TRBD1. Germline-derived CDR1 and CDR2 are GTSNPN and SVGIG (reference sequence). The CDR3 length is 14 residues. CDR3 DNA sequence: TGTGTCTGGAACCAGGGGGCGCCGAGGACTGAAGCTTTCTTT. This translates into CVWNQGAPRTEAFF. The entire variable domain, with the rest obtained from reference TRBV30 and TRBJ1-1, is as follows: SQTIHQWPATLVQPVGSPLSLECTVEGTSNPNLYWYRQAAGRGLQLLFYSVGIGQISSEVPQNLSASRPQDRQFILSSKKLLLSDSGFYLCVWNQGAPRTEAFFGQGTRLTVV.

J is TRBJ2-7 and V is TRBV11-2; no clear D. V shed 4 bases and J shed 3 bases, with 10 bases lying between them. CDR1 and CDR2 (germline): SGHAT, FQNNGV. The CDR3 consists of 13 residues. The CDR3 loop reads CASSSQEIYEQYF. The CDR3 DNA follows: TGTGCCAGCAGCTCTCAAGAAATCTACGAGCAGTACTTC.

V usage is TRBV30 and J usage is TRBJ2-3, with 7 nucleotides matching TRBD2. The germline V gene has CDR1 GTSNPN and CDR2 SVGIG (reference sequence). Trimming cost V 2 bases and J 5 bases; bases outside gene matches: 10. CDR3 size: 15 residues. CDR3 in amino acids: CAWSTSPGGRDTQYF. In DNA, the CDR3 is TGTGCCTGGAGTACCTCACCGGGAGGCCGAGATACGCAGTATTTT. The variable domain in full, completed from reference TRBV30 and TRBJ2-3, reads SQTIHQWPATLVQPVGSPLSLECTVEGTSNPNLYWYRQAAGRGLQLLFYSVGIGQISSEVPQNLSASRPQDRQFILSSKKLLLSDSGFYLCAWSTSPGGRDTQYFGPGTRLTVL.

The chain is built from TRBV2 and TRBJ2-1; TRBD2 matches at 14 bases. The CDR3 runs 16 residues. With 6 bases clipped from V and 8 bases from J, the junction kept 9 bases outside the gene matches. The germline V gene encodes CDR1 SNHLY and CDR2 FYNNEI. CDR3 in amino acids: CASRVGTSGSLDEQFF. In nucleotides, the CDR3 is TGTGCCAGCAGGGTTGGGACTAGCGGGAGTCTCGATGAGCAGTTCTTC.